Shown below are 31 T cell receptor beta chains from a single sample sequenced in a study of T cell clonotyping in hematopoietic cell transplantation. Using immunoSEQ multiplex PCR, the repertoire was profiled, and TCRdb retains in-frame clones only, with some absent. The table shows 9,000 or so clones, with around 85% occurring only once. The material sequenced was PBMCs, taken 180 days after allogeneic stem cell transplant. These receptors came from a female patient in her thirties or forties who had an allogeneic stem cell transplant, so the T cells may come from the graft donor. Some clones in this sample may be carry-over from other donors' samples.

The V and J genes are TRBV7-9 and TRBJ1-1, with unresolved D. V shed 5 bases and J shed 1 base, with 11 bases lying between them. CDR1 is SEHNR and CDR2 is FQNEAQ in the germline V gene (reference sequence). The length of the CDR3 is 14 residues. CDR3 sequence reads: CASSPPAGNTEAFF. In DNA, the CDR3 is TGTGCCAGCAGCCCACCGGCAGGGAACACTGAAGCTTTCTTT.

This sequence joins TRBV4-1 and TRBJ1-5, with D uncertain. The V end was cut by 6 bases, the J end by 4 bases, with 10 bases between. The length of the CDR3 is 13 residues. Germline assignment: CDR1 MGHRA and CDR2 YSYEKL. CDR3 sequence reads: CASSLDLNQPQHF. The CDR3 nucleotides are TGCGCCAGCAGTCTCGATTTGAATCAGCCCCAGCATTTT.

This CDR3 reads CASSLDVGQGGQPQHF. The CDR3 coding sequence is TGTGCCAGCAGCTTAGATGTCGGGCAGGGGGGACAGCCCCAGCATTTT. V gene TRBV7-8 combines with J gene TRBJ1-5, with TRBD1 matching over 7 bases. The CDR3 contains 16 residues. CDR1 SGHVS and CDR2 FQNEAQ come from the germline V gene. Trimming at V came to 1 base and at J to 7 bases, leaving 10 bases not matched to a gene.

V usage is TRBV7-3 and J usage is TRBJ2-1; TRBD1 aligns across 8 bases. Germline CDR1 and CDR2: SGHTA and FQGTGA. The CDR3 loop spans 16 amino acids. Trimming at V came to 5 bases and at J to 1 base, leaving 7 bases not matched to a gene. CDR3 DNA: TGTGCCAGCAGCCGAGGACAGGGTGGGTCCTACAATGAGCAGTTCTTC. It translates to CASSRGQGGSYNEQFF.

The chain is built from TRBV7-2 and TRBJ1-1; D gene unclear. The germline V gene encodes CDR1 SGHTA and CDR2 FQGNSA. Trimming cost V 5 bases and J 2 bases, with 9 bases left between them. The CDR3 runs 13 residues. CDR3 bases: TGTGCCAGCAGCCCCCGGGTTAACACTGAAGCTTTCTTT. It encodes CASSPRVNTEAFF.

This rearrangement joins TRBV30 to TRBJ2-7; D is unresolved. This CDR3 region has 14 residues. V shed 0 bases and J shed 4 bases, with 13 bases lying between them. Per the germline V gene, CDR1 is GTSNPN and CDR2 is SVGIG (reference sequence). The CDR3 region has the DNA TGTGCCTGGAGTGTACCCCGGTGGGGATACGAGCAGTACTTC. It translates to CAWSVPRWGYEQYF. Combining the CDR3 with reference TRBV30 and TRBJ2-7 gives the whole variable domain SQTIHQWPATLVQPVGSPLSLECTVEGTSNPNLYWYRQAAGRGLQLLFYSVGIGQISSEVPQNLSASRPQDRQFILSSKKLLLSDSGFYLCAWSVPRWGYEQYFGPGTRLTVT.

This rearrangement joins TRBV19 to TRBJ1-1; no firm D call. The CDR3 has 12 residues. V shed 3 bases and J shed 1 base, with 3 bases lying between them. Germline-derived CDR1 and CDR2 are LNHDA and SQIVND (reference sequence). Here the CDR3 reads CASSMSNTEAFF. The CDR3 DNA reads TGTGCCAGTAGTATGTCGAACACTGAAGCTTTCTTT.

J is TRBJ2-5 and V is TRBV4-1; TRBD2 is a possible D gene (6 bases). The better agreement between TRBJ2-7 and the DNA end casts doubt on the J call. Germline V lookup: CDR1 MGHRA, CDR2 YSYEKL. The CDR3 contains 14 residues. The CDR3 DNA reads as TGCGCCAGCAGCCTCAGGACTAATTCCTACGAGCAGTACTTC. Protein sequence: CASSLRTNSYEQYF.

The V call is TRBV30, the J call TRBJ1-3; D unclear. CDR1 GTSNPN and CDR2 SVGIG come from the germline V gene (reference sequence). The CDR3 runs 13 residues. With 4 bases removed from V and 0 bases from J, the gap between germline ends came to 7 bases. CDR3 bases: TGTGCCTGGACCGGGAGCTCTGGAAACACCATATATTTT. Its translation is CAWTGSSGNTIYF.

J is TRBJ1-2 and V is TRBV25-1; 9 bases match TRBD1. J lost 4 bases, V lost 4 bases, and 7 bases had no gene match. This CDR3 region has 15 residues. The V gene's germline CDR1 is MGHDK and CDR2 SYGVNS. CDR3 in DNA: TGTGCCAGCAGTGGGAACAGGGGGCGCACCTATGGCTACACCTTC. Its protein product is CASSGNRGRTYGYTF.

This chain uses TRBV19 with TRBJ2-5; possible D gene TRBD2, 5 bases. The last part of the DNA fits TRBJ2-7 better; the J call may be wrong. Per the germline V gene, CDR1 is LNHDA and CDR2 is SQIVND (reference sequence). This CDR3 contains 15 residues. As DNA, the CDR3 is TGTGCCAGTAGTATAGCGGGGATCTCAAGCTACGAGCAGTACTTC. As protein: CASSIAGISSYEQYF.

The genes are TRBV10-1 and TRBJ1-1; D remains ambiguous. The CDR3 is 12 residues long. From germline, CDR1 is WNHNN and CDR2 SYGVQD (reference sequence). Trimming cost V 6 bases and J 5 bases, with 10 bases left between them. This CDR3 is CASSEGKTEAFF. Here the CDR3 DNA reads TGCGCCAGCAGCGAGGGAAAAACTGAAGCTTTCTTT.

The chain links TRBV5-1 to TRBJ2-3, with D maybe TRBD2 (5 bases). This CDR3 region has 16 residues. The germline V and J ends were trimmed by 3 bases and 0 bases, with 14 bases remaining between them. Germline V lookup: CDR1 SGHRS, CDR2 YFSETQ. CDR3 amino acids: CASSSPGGFSTDTQYF. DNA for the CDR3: TGCGCCAGCAGCTCCCCTGGCGGGTTTAGCACAGATACGCAGTATTTT. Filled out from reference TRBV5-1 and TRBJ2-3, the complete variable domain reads KAGVTQTPRYLIKTRGQQVTLSCSPISGHRSVSWYQQTPGQGLQFLFEYFSETQRNKGNFPGRFSGRQFSNSRSEMNVSTLELGDSALYLCASSSPGGFSTDTQYFGPGTRLTVL.

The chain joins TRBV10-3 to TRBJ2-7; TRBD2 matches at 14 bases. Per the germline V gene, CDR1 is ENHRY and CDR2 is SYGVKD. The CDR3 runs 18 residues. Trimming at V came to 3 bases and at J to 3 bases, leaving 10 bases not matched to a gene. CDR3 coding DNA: TGTGCCATCAGTGATCCACTTGGGACTAGCGGGGGCTACTACGAGCAGTACTTC. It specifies CAISDPLGTSGGYYEQYF.

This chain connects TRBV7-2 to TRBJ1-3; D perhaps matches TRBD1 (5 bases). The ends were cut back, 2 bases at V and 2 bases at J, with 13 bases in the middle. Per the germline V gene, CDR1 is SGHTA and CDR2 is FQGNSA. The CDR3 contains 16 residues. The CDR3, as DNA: TGTGCCAGCAGCTTACCCCGCGGGGCGCCTGGAAACACCATATATTTT. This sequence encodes CASSLPRGAPGNTIYF.

This chain's CDR3 is CASSGGTGRGEQYF. The CDR3 DNA sequence: TGCGCCAGCAGCGGTGGGACAGGGAGAGGAGAGCAGTACTTC. The chain has TRBV5-1 and TRBJ2-7; TRBD1 matches at 9 bases. The germline V gene encodes CDR1 SGHRS and CDR2 YFSETQ. The CDR3 consists of 14 residues. J lost 7 bases, V lost 4 bases, and 9 bases had no gene match.

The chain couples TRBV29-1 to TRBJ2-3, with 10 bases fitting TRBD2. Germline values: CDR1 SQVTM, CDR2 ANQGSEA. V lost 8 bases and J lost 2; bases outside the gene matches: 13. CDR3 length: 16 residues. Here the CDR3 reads CSLVVLSGGLTDTQYF. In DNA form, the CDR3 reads TGCAGCCTGGTCGTTCTTAGCGGGGGGCTCACAGATACGCAGTATTTT.

The CDR3: CASSQDVGGKVFF. The CDR3 bases are TGTGCCAGCAGCCAAGATGTGGGGGGCAAAGTGTTTTTT. The genes are TRBV14 and TRBJ1-4, with D tentatively TRBD1 (6 bases). Per germline, CDR1 SGHDN and CDR2 FVKESK. V dropped 0 bases and J dropped 15 bases, with 14 bases sitting between them. This CDR3 is built from 13 residues.

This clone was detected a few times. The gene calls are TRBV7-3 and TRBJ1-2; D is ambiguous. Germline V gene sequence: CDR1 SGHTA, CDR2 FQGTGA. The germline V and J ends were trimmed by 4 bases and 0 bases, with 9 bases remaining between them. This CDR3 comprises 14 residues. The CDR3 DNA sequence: TGTGCCAGCAGCTCCGACACCGCTAACTATGGCTACACCTTC. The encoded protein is CASSSDTANYGYTF.

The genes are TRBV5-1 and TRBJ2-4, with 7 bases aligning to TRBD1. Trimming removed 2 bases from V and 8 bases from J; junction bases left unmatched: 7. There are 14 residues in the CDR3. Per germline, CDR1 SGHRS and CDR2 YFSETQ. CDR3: CASSFGQVWDIQYF. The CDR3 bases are TGCGCCAGCAGCTTCGGACAGGTCTGGGACATTCAGTACTTC.

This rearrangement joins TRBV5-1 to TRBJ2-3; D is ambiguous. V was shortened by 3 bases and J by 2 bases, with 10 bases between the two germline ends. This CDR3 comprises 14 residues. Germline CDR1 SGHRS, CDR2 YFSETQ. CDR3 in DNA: TGCGCCAGCAGCTATCAAATCAACACAGATACGCAGTATTTT. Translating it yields CASSYQINTDTQYF.

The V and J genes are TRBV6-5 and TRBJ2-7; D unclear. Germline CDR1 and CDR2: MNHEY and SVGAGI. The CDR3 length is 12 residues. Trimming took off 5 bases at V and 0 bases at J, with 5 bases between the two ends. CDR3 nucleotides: TGTGCCAGCAGTGGAGACTCCTACGAGCAGTACTTC. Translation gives CASSGDSYEQYF.

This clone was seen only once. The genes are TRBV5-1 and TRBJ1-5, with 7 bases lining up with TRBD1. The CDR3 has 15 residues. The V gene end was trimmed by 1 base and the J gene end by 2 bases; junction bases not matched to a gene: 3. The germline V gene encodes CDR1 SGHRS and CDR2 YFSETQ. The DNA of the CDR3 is TGCGCCAGCAGCTTGTACACAGGGGGCAATCAGCCCCAGCATTTT. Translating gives CASSLYTGGNQPQHF.

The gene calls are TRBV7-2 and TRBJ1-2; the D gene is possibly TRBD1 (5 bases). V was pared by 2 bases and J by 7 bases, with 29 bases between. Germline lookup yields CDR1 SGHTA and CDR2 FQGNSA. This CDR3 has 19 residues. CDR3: CASSLSRGGEGRPIGGYTF. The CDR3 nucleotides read TGTGCCAGCAGCTTAAGTCGGGGGGGTGAGGGAAGGCCGATAGGTGGCTACACCTTC.

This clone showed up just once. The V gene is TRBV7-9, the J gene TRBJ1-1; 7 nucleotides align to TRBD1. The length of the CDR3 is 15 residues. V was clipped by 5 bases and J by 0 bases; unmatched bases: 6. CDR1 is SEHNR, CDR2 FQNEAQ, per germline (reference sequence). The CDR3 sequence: CASSLTGTVNTEAFF. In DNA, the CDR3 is TGTGCCAGCAGCCTTACCGGGACAGTGAACACTGAAGCTTTCTTT.

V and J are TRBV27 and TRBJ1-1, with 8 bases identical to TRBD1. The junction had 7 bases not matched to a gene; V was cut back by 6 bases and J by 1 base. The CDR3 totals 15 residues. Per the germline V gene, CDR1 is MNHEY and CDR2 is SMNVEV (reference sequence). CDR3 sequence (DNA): TGTGCCAGCAGACCCCAGGACAGGGCGAACACTGAAGCTTTCTTT. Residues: CASRPQDRANTEAFF.

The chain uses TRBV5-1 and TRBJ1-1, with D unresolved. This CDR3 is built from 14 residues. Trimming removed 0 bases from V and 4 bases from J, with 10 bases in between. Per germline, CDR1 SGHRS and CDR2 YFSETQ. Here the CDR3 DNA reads TGCGCCAGCAGCTTGGGACGGGGAGGCACTGAAGCTTTCTTT. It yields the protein CASSLGRGGTEAFF. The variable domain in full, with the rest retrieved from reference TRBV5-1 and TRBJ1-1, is KAGVTQTPRYLIKTRGQQVTLSCSPISGHRSVSWYQQTPGQGLQFLFEYFSETQRNKGNFPGRFSGRQFSNSRSEMNVSTLELGDSALYLCASSLGRGGTEAFFGQGTRLTVV.

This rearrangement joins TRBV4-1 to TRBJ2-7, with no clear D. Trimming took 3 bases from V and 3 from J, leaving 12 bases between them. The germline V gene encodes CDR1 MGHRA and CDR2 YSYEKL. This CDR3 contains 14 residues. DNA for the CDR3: TGCGCCAGCAGCCACGCAACCGCGGACTACGAGCAGTACTTC. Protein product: CASSHATADYEQYF.

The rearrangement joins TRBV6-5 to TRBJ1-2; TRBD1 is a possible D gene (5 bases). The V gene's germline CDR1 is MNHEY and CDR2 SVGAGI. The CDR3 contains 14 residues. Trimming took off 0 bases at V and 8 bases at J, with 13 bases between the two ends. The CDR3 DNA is TGTGCCAGCAGTTACTCGGCGGGGCTCGGCGGCTACACCTTC. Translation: CASSYSAGLGGYTF.

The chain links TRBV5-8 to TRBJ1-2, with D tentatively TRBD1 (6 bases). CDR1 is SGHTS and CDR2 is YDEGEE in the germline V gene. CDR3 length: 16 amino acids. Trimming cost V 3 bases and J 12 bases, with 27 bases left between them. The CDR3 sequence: CASSSRNREGPSGDTF. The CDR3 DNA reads TGTGCCAGCAGCTCGCGTAACAGGGAGGGACCCTCTGGGGACACCTTC.

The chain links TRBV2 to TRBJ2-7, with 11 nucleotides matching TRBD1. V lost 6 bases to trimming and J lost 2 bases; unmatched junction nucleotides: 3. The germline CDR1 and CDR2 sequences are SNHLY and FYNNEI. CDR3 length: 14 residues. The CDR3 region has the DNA TGTGCCAGCAGGGGACAGGGGGGTACCTACGAGCAGTACTTC. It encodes CASRGQGGTYEQYF.